The subject of this entry is one T cell receptor beta chain. Antigen specificity is unknown. CDR1 and CDR2 from the germline V gene are SGHKS and YYEKEE (reference sequence). The CDR3 has 16 amino acids. Trimming took 2 bases from V and 0 from J, leaving 12 bases between them. Clones were sequenced by immunoSEQ multiplex PCR, and TCRdb holds only the in-frame ones, with some missing. The data hold approximately 190,000 clones, with more than 80% observed a single time. The data derive from a study of cytomegalovirus exposure and HLA in healthy donors. Study observations and caveats: Researchers reported that a few CMV-associated chains were confirmed in vitro as CMV antigen-specific. Among TCR beta chains, those listed as cytomegalovirus-associated numbered fewer than 200. Many donors shared some public TCRs, even though most TCR sequences were rare.

The material sequenced was PBMCs. The chain joins TRBV5-5 to TRBJ1-5; D perhaps matches TRBD1 (6 bases). This TCR was recovered from a man aged 18 to 29 in good health and CMV-seropositive. In DNA, the CDR3 is TGTGCCAGCAGCTTAGCGGGGGCGAATAGCAATCAGCCCCAGCATTTT. As protein: CASSLAGANSNQPQHF.